The present T cell receptor beta chain was sequenced within a study of PD-1 blockade in mismatch repair-deficient tumors. On the study more broadly: Patients had around 12 mismatch repair-deficient cancer types, all previously treated and progressing.

Every patient had mismatch repair deficiency by PCR or immunohistochemistry. TCRs were sequenced from a few patients responding to pembrolizumab. This clone was seen repeatedly, ten times or more. Antigen specificity is unknown. Study results and caveats: Rapid post-treatment expansion, then contraction, generally preceding radiologic response, marked tumor-resident clones.

Data came from immunoSEQ multiplex PCR; TCRdb stores just in-frame clones and leaves some out. The repertoire has tens of thousands of clones, approximately 78% of them found once; the top ten carry around 5.5%. V was cut by 3 bases and J by 8 bases, with 17 bases left in between. CDR1 LNHDA and CDR2 SQIVND come from the germline V gene (reference sequence). This CDR3 has 14 amino acids. V usage is TRBV19 and J usage is TRBJ2-7, with D possibly called TRBD1 or TRBD2 (7 bases each). This clonotype originated in an adult with mismatch repair-deficient cancer. This material consisted of peripheral blood, taken 44 weeks after starting pembrolizumab. As DNA, the CDR3 is TGTGCCAGTAGTATCGGGCAGGGGGGGTCGCAGCAGTACTTC. Encoded protein: CASSIGQGGSQQYF.